The T cell receptor (beta chain) under discussion was sequenced for a study of CDR3 diversity in severe acne. TCRdb analysed the PCR reads with MiXCR anew, one entry per CDR3 protein. The sample lists over 90,000 distinct CDR3 sequences; 45% to 60% were seen once. The sample consisted of blood. This receptor was identified in a male donor with acne.

The CDR3 nucleotides are TGTGCCAGCAGCACCGGACTAGCGGGATTCACAGATACGCAGTATTTT. It specifies CASSTGLAGFTDTQYF. The chain joins TRBV7-9 to TRBJ2-3; TRBD2 aligns across 12 bases. The CDR3 is 16 amino acids. From germline, CDR1 is SEHNR and CDR2 FQNEAQ (reference sequence). V dropped 5 bases and J dropped 2; count of bases not matched to a gene: 5.